The next 5 T cell receptor beta chains were all read from a single sample in a study of Tregs in tolerant kidney transplant recipients. Here immunoSEQ multiplex PCR was the method, and the copy in TCRdb shows in-frame clones only, minus some. The sample yields under 85,000 clones, approximately 91% seen once. The sample in question was CD4+ T cells from blood, obtained before the transplant. The source is a human donor who received a combined kidney and bone marrow transplant.

V usage is TRBV4-1 and J usage is TRBJ1-5, with D maybe TRBD1 (5 bases). The CDR3 covers 14 residues. Germline V gene lookup returns CDR1 MGHRA and CDR2 YSYEKL. V was trimmed by 0 bases and J by 5 bases, leaving 8 bases between them. The CDR3 sequence is CASSQEGGDQPQHF. For the CDR3, the DNA is TGCGCCAGCAGCCAAGAAGGAGGGGATCAGCCCCAGCATTTT.

The CDR3 coding sequence is TGTGCCAGCAGCGTAGGACTAGCGGGGACCGGGGAGCTGTTTTTT. Residues: CASSVGLAGTGELFF. The V gene is TRBV5-4, the J gene TRBJ2-2, with 12 positions matching TRBD2. This CDR3 region has 15 residues. Per the germline V gene, CDR1 is SGHNT and CDR2 is YYREEE (reference sequence). The junction had 3 bases not matched to a gene; V was cut back by 4 bases and J by 5 bases. The full variable domain, in which reference TRBV5-4 and TRBJ2-2 provide the parts outside the CDR3, is ETGVTQSPTHLIKTRGQQVTLRCSSQSGHNTVSWYQQALGQGPQFIFQYYREEENGRGNFPPRFSGLQFPNYSSELNVNALELDDSALYLCASSVGLAGTGELFFGEGSRLTVL.

The chain joins TRBV6-1 to TRBJ1-5, with 8 bases that match TRBD1. CDR1 is MNHNS and CDR2 is SASEGT in the germline V gene. The CDR3 sequence is 15 residues long. After removal of 8 bases from V and 4 bases from J, the junction contained 10 bases not matched to a gene. CDR3 bases: TGTGCCAGCCGAACCGGACAGGGACGAAATCAGCCCCAGCATTTT. Amino acids: CASRTGQGRNQPQHF.

The gene calls are TRBV15 and TRBJ2-7; 7 nucleotides line up with TRBD1. Looked up from germline, CDR1 is LNHNV and CDR2 is YYDKDF (reference sequence). V gave up 3 bases and J gave up 4 bases; unmatched junction bases: 3. The CDR3 is 13 amino acids. The CDR3 nucleotides are TGTGCCACCAGCAGCCACAGGGGATACGAGCAGTACTTC. Residues: CATSSHRGYEQYF. Complete variable domain (other parts from reference TRBV15 and TRBJ2-7): DAMVIQNPRYQVTQFGKPVTLSCSQTLNHNVMYWYQQKSSQAPKLLFHYYDKDFNNEADTPDNFQSRRPNTSFCFLDIRSPGLGDTAMYLCATSSHRGYEQYFGPGTRLTVT.

The chain carries TRBV20-1 and TRBJ2-1, with unresolved D. V was pared by 5 bases and J by 7 bases, with 6 bases between. Germline assignment: CDR1 DFQATT and CDR2 SNEGSKA (reference sequence). CDR3 length: 10 amino acids. In DNA form, the CDR3 reads TGCAGTGCTCTAGAGAATGAGCAGTTCTTC. Amino acids: CSALENEQFF.